This is a list of T cell receptor beta chains from one sample in a study of blood T cell repertoires in COVID-19. Generated by immunoSEQ multiplex PCR, the TCRdb table keeps only in-frame clones and is missing some. The table has about 370,000 clones, more than 85% seen once; the top ten hold 0.8% to 0.9%. Sequencing was performed on PBMCs or T cells enriched from blood (not recorded which). The receptors originated from a woman between 40 and 55 years old who had been exposed to COVID-19. CDR3s include the opening cysteine and the closing phenylalanine or tryptophan. D genes are given only for firm matches. Clone size is stated in some rows and not others, as once, few, many or a class when expanded.

.	TRBV19	.	TRBJ2-2	TGTGCCAGTAGTATATTAAACAGGGTTACCGGGGAGCTGTTTTTT	CASSILNRVTGELFF
.	TRBV5-1	.	TRBJ1-2	TGCGCCAGCAGCTTGGTTCGCCCGGGGAACTATGGCTACACCTTC	CASSLVRPGNYGYTF
.	TRBV13	.	TRBJ2-7	TGTGCCAGCAGCGGACGGACAGTCTACGAGCAGTACTTC	CASSGRTVYEQYF
once	TRBV18	.	TRBJ2-7	TGTGCCAGCTCACCGCTGGACAGCCCCTACGAGCAGTACTTC	CASSPLDSPYEQYF
.	TRBV29-1	.	TRBJ2-3	TGCAGCGTTTCCCTGACAGATACGCAGTATTTT	CSVSLTDTQYF
.	TRBV5-4	TRBD1	TRBJ2-7	TGTGCCAGCAGCGAAGGGACAGGTTACGAGCAGTACTTC	CASSEGTGYEQYF
.	TRBV19	TRBD2	TRBJ2-1	TGTGCCAGTATTAAGACTAGCGGGTCCTACAATGAGCAGTTCTTC	CASIKTSGSYNEQFF
once	TRBV27	.	TRBJ1-1	TGTGCCAGCACCCGGACATACATGAACACTGAAGCTTTCTTT	CASTRTYMNTEAFF
.	TRBV5-1	TRBD1	TRBJ2-1	TGCGCCAGCAGCTTGGTTACAGGGGCCTACAATGAGCAGTTCTTC	CASSLVTGAYNEQFF
.	TRBV6-2/TRBV6-3	.	TRBJ1-3	TGTGCCAGCAGCCGAGCCCCTGCAGGCAGCTCTGGAAACACCATATATTTT	CASSRAPAGSSGNTIYF
.	TRBV4-1	.	TRBJ1-5	TGCGCCAGCAGCCACCTGCGGACACGGGGCAATCAGCCCCAGCATTTT	CASSHLRTRGNQPQHF
.	TRBV19	.	TRBJ1-1	TGTGCCAGTAGTGCCGTGCGGGGGAACACTGAAGCTTTCTTT	CASSAVRGNTEAFF
.	TRBV24-1	TRBD2	TRBJ2-1	TGTGCCACCAGTGAGGCGACTAGCGGAGCTTACAATGAGCAGTTCTTC	CATSEATSGAYNEQFF